This T cell receptor beta chain was sequenced during a study of T cells in localized non-small cell lung cancer. Overall study findings and caveats: Adjacent lung exhibited a median of approximately 59 among the 100 most abundant tumor clones. Greater T cell density in blood accompanied longer overall survival.

The V gene's germline CDR1 is SNHLY and CDR2 FYNNEI. The ends were cut back, 8 bases at V and 5 bases at J, with 4 bases in the middle. CDR3 length equals 10 residues. Regarding this clone: The target antigen is unknown.

Generated by immunoSEQ multiplex PCR, the TCRdb table keeps only in-frame clones and is missing some. The table lists approximately 52,000 clones, approximately 80% of them singletons, with less than 20% in the top ten. V usage is TRBV2 and J usage is TRBJ2-1; D is undetermined. The sequencing used peripheral blood, collected before any cancer treatment. The clonotype was recovered from a man between 35 and 75 years old with stage I squamous cell lung carcinoma. Here the CDR3 reads CASRDNEQFF. The CDR3 DNA follows: TGTGCCAGCCGAGACAATGAGCAGTTCTTC.